This T cell receptor beta chain comes out of a study of graft-versus-host responses after intestinal transplantation. About the research overall: Tacrolimus and steroids were given for around three years to all recipients after anti-thymocyte globulin induction.

Using immunoSEQ multiplex PCR, the repertoire was profiled, and TCRdb retains in-frame clones only, with some absent. In the table there are some 130,000 clones, about 95% of which are singletons. V gave up 1 base and J gave up 6 bases, with 22 bases separating them. CDR3 length: 18 amino acids. CDR1 is LGHNA, CDR2 YNFKEQ, per germline. Of note for this clone: What it recognizes is unknown.

Study-level points and caveats: The marrow of recipients harbored GvH clones, and ileum or blood showed some of them first. The highest levels of circulating GvH clones went along with early declines in HvG clones after transplant. Individuals who had graft-donor T cell macrochimerism had allografts that showed high graft-versus-host to host-versus-graft clonal ratios.

The sample consisted of unstimulated CD8+ T cells sorted from spleen or lymph node cells, taken before intestinal transplant. This clonotype was obtained from a human donor who received an intestinal transplant. The chain recombines TRBV4-2 with TRBJ2-1; D is possibly TRBD1 (5 bases). CDR3 DNA: TGTGCCAGCAGCCAAGGTCGACAGTATCTATATTTGGGCAATGAGCAGTTCTTC. This sequence encodes CASSQGRQYLYLGNEQFF.